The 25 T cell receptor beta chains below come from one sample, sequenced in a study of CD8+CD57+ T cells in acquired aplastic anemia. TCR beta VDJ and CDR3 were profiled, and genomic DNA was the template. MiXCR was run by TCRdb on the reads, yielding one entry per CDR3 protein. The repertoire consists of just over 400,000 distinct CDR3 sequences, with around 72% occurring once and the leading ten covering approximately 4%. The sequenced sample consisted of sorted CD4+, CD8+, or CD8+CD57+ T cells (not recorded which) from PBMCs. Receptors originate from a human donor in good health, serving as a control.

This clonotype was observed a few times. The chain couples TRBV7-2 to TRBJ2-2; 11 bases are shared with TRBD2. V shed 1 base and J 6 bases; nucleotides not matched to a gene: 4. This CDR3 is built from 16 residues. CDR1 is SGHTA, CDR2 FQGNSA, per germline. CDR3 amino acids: CASSLVLAGGPGELFF. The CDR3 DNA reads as TGTGCCAGCAGCTTAGTGCTAGCGGGAGGTCCCGGGGAGCTGTTTTTT.

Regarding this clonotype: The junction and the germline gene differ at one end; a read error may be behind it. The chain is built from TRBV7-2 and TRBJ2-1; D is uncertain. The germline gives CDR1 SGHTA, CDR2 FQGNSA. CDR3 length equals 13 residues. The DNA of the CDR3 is TGTGCCAGCAGCTTACCAGTATACAGTGAGCAGTGCTTC. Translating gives CASSLPVYSEQCF. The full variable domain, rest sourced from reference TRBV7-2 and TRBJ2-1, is GAGVSQSPSNKVTEKGKDVELRCDPISGHTALYWYRQSLGQGLEFLIYFQGNSAPDKSGLPSDRFSAERTGGSVSTLTIQRTQQEDSAVYLCASSLPVYSEQCFGPGTRLTVL.

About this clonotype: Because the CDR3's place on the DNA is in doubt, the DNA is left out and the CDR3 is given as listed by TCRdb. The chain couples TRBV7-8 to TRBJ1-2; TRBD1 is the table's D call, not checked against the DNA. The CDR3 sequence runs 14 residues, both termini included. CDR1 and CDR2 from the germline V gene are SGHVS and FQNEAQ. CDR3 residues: CASSSRGKEQFFGF.

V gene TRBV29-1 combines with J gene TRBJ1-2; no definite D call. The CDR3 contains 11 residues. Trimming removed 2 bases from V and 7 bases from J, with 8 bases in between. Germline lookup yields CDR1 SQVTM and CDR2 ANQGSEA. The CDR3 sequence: CSVETTTGYTF. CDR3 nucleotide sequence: TGCAGCGTTGAAACCACAACTGGCTACACCTTC.

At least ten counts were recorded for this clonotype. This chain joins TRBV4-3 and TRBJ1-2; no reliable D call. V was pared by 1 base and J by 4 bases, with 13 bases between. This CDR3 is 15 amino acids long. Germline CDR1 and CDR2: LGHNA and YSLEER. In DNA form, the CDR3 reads TGCGCCAGCAGCCAAGTTGGTGAGGGCACCTATGGCTACACCTTC. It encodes CASSQVGEGTYGYTF.

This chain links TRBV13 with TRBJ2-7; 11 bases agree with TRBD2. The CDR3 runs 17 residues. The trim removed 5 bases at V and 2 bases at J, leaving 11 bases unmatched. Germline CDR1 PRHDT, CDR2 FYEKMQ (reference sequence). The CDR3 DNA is TGTGCCAGCAGCGCCTATCAGACTAGCGGGATCCCCTACGAGCAGTACTTC. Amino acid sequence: CASSAYQTSGIPYEQYF.

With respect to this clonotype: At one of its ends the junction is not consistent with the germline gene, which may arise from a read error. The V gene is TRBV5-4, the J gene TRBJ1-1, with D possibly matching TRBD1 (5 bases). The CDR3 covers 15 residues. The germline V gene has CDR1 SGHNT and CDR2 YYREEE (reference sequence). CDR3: CASSRDRRGNTEAFF. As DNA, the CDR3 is TGCGCCAGCAGTCGGGACCGTAGGGGGAACACTGAAGCTTTCTTT.

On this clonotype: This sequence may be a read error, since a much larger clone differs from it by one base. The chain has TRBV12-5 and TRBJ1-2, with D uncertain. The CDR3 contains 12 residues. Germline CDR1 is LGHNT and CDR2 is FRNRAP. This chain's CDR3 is CASAAANYGYAF. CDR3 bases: TGTGCTAGTGCGGCGGCTAACTATGGCTACGCCTTC.

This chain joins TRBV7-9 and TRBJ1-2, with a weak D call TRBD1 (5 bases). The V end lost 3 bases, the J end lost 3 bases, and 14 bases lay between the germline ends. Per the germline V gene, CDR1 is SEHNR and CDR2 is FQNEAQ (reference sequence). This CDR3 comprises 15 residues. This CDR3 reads CASSLSDGAHYGYTF. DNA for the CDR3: TGTGCCAGCAGCTTGTCTGATGGGGCCCACTATGGCTACACCTTC.

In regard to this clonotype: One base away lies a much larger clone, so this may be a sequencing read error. The CDR3 DNA is TGTGCCAGCGGACTGGGACGGTCAACTAAGGAAAAACTGTTTTTT. It yields the protein CASGLGRSTKEKLFF. V is TRBV6-1 and J is TRBJ1-4; TRBD1 might be the D (5 bases). The CDR3 runs to 15 residues. CDR1 and CDR2 (germline): MNHNS, SASEGT.

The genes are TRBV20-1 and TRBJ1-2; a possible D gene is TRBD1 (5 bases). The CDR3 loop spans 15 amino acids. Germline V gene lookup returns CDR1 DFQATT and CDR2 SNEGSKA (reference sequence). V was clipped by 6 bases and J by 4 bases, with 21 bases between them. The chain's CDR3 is CSAPSSLGPIYGYTF. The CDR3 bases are TGCAGTGCCCCTAGTTCTCTGGGGCCAATCTATGGCTACACCTTC.

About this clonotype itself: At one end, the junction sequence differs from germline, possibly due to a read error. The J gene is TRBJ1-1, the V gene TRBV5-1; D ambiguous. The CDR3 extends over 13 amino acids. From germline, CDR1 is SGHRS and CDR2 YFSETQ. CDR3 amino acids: CASSHGRRSSAFF. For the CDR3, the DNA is TGTGCCAGCAGCCACGGACGCAGGAGCTCAGCTTTCTTT.

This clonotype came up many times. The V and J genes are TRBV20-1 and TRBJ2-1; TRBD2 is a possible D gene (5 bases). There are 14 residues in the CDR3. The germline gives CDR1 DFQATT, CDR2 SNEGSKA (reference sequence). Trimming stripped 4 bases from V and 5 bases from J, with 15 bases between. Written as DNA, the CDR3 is TGCAGTGCTATCACGACGGGGTACGACAATGAGCAGTTCTTC. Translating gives CSAITTGYDNEQFF.

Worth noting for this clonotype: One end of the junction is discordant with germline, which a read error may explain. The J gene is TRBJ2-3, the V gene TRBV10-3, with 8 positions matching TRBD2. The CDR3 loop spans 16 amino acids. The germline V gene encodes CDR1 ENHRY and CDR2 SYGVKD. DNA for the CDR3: TGTGCCAGCAGTTTCACTAGCGGAGGAAGCACAGATACGCAGTATTTT. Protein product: CASSFTSGGSTDTQYF.

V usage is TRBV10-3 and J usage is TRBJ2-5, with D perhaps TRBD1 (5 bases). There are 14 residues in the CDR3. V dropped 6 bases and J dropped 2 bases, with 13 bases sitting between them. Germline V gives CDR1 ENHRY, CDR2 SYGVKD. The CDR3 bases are TGTGCCATCAGGCAGGGTTCAGGGCAAGAGACCCAGTACTTC. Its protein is CAIRQGSGQETQYF.

The CDR3 DNA reads as TGTGCCAGCTCACCCAGCGGGGGGCCCGCCCGCACAGATACGCAGTTCTTC. Protein: CASSPSGGPARTDTQFF. The V call is TRBV7-2, the J call TRBJ2-1; 9 nucleotides align to TRBD2. The junction had 23 bases not matched to a gene; V was cut back by 8 bases and J by 12 bases. The CDR3 spans 17 residues. Per the germline V gene, CDR1 is SGHTA and CDR2 is FQGNSA.

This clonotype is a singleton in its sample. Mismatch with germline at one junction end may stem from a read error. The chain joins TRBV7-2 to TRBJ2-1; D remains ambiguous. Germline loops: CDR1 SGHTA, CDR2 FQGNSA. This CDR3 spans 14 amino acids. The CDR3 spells CASSLAEGYNEQFF. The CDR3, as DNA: TGTGCTAGCAGCTTAGCTGAAGGATACAATGAGCAGTTCTTC. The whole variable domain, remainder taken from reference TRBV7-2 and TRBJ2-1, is GAGVSQSPSNKVTEKGKDVELRCDPISGHTALYWYRQSLGQGLEFLIYFQGNSAPDKSGLPSDRFSAERTGGSVSTLTIQRTQQEDSAVYLCASSLAEGYNEQFFGPGTRLTVL.

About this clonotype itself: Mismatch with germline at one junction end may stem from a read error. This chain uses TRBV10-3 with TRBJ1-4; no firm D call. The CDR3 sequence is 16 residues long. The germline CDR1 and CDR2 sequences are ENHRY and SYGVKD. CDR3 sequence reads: CAISEFRSRGGEKRFF. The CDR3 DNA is TGTGCCATCAGTGAGTTCCGCAGTCGCGGAGGTGAAAAACGGTTTTTT.

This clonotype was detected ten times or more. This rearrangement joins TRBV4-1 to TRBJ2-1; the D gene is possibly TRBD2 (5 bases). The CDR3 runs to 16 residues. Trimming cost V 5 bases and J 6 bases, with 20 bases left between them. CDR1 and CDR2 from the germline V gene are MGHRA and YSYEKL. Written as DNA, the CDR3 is TGCGCCAGCAGCGGCGGCCGGGATCCTATCTTCAATGAGCAGTTCTTC. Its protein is CASSGGRDPIFNEQFF.

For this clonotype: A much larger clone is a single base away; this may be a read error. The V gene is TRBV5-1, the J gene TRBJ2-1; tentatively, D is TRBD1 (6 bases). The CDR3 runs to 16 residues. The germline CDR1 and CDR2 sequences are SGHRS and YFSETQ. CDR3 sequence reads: CASSFGQNQGHNGQFF. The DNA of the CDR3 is TGCGCCAGCAGCTTTGGACAAAACCAGGGGCACAATGGGCAGTTCTTC.

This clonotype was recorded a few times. The CDR3 bases are TGCAGTGCTAGAGATGTGGGCTATGGCTACACCTTC. Its translation: CSARDVGYGYTF. The V gene is TRBV20-1, the J gene TRBJ1-2; D unresolved. Germline V gene data show CDR1 as DFQATT and CDR2 as SNEGSKA (reference sequence). The CDR3 has 12 amino acids. V lost 0 bases, J lost 4 bases, and 6 bases lay in between.

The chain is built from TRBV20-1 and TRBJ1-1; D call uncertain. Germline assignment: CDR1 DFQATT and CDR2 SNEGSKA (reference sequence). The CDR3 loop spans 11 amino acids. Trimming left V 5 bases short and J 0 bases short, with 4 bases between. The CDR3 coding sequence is TGCAGTGCTGGAATGAACACTGAAGCTTTCTTT. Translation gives CSAGMNTEAFF.

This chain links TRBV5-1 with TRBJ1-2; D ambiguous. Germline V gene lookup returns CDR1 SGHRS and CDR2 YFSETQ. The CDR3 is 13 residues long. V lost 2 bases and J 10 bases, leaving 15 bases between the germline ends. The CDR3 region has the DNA TGCGCCAGCAGCTTACGGCCGACTGACGACTACACCTTC. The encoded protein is CASSLRPTDDYTF.

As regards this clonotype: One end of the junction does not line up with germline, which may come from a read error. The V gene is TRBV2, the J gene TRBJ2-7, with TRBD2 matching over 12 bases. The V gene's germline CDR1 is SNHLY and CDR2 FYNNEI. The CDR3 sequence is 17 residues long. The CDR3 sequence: CASSPRTSGGFSYEQHF. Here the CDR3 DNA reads TGTGCCAGCAGCCCACGAACTAGCGGGGGGTTCTCCTACGAGCAGCACTTC.

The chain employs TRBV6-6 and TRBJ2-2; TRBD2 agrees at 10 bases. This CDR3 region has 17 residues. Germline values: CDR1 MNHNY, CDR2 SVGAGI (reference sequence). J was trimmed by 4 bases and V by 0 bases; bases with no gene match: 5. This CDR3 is CASSYSSGGAFTGELFF. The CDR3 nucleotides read TGTGCCAGCAGTTACTCGAGCGGGGGGGCCTTCACCGGGGAGCTGTTTTTT.